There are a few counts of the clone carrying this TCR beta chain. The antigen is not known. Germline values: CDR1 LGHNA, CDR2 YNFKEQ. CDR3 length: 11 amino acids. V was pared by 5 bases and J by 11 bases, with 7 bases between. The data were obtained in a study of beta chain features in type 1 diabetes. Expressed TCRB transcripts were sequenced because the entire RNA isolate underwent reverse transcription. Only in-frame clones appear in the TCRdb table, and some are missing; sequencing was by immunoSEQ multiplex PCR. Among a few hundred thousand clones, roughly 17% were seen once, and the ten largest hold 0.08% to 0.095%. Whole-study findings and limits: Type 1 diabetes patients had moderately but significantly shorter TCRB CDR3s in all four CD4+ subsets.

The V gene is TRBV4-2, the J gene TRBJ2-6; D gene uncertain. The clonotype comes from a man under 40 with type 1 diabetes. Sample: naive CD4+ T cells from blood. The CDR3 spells CASSSGDVLTF. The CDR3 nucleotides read TGTGCCAGCAGCTCCGGCGACGTCCTGACTTTC.